The 19 T cell receptor beta chains given below trace back to one sample, sequenced in a study of regulatory T cells in long-lasting Graves disease. Time point of the sample: newly diagnosed GD, antithyroid drugs for less than 3 months. Isolated PBMC RNA provided the starting material for the TCR library. Through Arm-PCR of CDR3 regions and iRepertoire HTBI primers, TCR beta libraries were built. TCRdb re-analysed the multiplex PCR reads in MiXCR, keeping a single row per CDR3 protein. The sample shows approximately 540,000 distinct CDR3 sequences, around 11% of them seen only once. The same data also contributed to another study, on T cells in Graves' hyperthyroidism and ophthalmopathy.

The sample here was peripheral blood mononuclear cells (PBMCs), taken at new diagnosis, from a patient treated with antithyroid drugs. The receptors come from a woman under 40 with Graves disease.

This clonotype was found many times. The CDR3 reads CSARDRRGFYNEQFF. As DNA, the CDR3 is TGCAGTGCTAGAGATCGGCGAGGGTTCTACAATGAGCAGTTCTTC. The V call is TRBV20-1, the J call TRBJ2-1; possibly TRBD2 for D (5 bases). Trimming cost V 0 bases and J 3 bases, with 12 bases left between them. The germline CDR1 and CDR2 sequences are DFQATT and SNEGSKA (reference sequence). The CDR3 has 15 residues.

This clonotype showed up many times. This chain links TRBV20-1 with TRBJ1-4; 7 bases fit TRBD1. Trimming removed 5 bases from V and 5 bases from J; junction bases left unmatched: 11. CDR1 is DFQATT and CDR2 is SNEGSKA in the germline V gene (reference sequence). The length of the CDR3 is 15 residues. The CDR3 DNA sequence: TGCAGTGCTCCTTCTCAGGGACAGAGAAATGAAAAACTGTTTTTT. It encodes CSAPSQGQRNEKLFF.

This clonotype occurred many times. The V call is TRBV5-1, the J call TRBJ1-4, with a possible D match to TRBD1 (5 bases). Per germline, CDR1 SGHRS and CDR2 YFSETQ. The CDR3 is 15 amino acids. V lost 4 bases and J lost 8, with 18 bases in between. CDR3 bases: TGCGCCAGCAGCCCCCGGGACTCATCGGGCGAAAAACTGTTTTTT. Translation: CASSPRDSSGEKLFF.

The V gene is TRBV30, the J gene TRBJ2-7, with D unclear. V was trimmed by 4 bases and J by 0 bases, leaving 13 bases between them. The germline CDR1 and CDR2 sequences are GTSNPN and SVGIG (reference sequence). The CDR3 runs 14 residues. In DNA form, the CDR3 reads TGTGCCTGGACGCGATTCAGGAGCTCCTACGAGCAGTACTTC. It is translated as CAWTRFRSSYEQYF.

Many counts were recorded for this clonotype. CDR3 residues: CASSVQGSTGELFF. The CDR3 coding sequence is TGTGCCAGCAGCGTACAGGGGAGCACCGGGGAGCTGTTTTTT. This chain connects TRBV2 to TRBJ2-2, with TRBD1 identical over 7 bases. CDR3 length: 14 amino acids. The V and J ends lost 6 bases and 4 bases, in that order; junction bases with no gene match: 5. The germline gives CDR1 SNHLY, CDR2 FYNNEI.

This clonotype was detected ten times or more. CDR3 amino acids: CASSIVGYYNEQFF. In DNA, the CDR3 is TGTGCCAGTAGTATCGTTGGCTACTACAATGAGCAGTTCTTC. V usage is TRBV19 and J usage is TRBJ2-1; no definite D call. Deletions cut 3 bases from V and 3 bases from J, with 9 bases between. The CDR3 has 14 residues. CDR1 LNHDA and CDR2 SQIVND come from the germline V gene (reference sequence).

The chain combines TRBV9 with TRBJ2-1; D is unresolved. CDR3 size: 14 residues. Trimming cost V 0 bases and J 5 bases, with 9 bases left between them. The germline CDR1 and CDR2 sequences are SGDLS and YYNGEE. CDR3 in DNA: TGTGCCAGCAGCGTAGCTACGAGTAACAATGAGCAGTTCTTC. Residues: CASSVATSNNEQFF.

Only a few counts were recorded for this clonotype. J is TRBJ2-7 and V is TRBV18; the D is unclear. V shed 0 bases and J shed 6 bases, with 9 bases lying between them. Germline V gene data show CDR1 as KGHSH and CDR2 as LQKENI. The CDR3 covers 13 residues. The CDR3, as DNA: TGTGCCAGCTCACCACCCATTACCCCCGAGCAGTACTTC. As protein: CASSPPITPEQYF.

Of note for this clonotype: An end of the junction does not agree with germline; a read error may underlie this. The chain recombines TRBV28 with TRBJ2-7, with D unresolved. There are 13 residues in the CDR3. CDR1 and CDR2 from the germline V gene are MDHEN and SYDVKM. CDR3 bases: TGTACCAGCAGTTTACCGCCGACCTACGAGCAGTACTTC. As protein: CTSSLPPTYEQYF.

The J gene is TRBJ2-6, the V gene TRBV6-2 or TRBV6-3; no reliable D call. Between the trimmed V and J ends, which lost 6 bases and 4 bases, there was a span of 10 bases. From germline, CDR1 is MNHEY and CDR2 SVGEGT. The CDR3 runs 14 residues. Written as DNA, the CDR3 is TGTGCCAGCAGCCCCGTCTGGGGGGCCAACGTCCTGACTTTC. Protein product: CASSPVWGANVLTF.

This clonotype was observed many times. The rearrangement uses TRBV20-1 and TRBJ2-1, with D tentatively TRBD1 or TRBD2 (5 bases each). The germline V and J ends were trimmed by 3 bases and 5 bases, with 14 bases remaining between them. This CDR3 spans 14 amino acids. The V gene's germline CDR1 is DFQATT and CDR2 SNEGSKA (reference sequence). The CDR3 DNA reads as TGCAGTGCTAGGTGGGGGTATGGTGACAATGAGCAGTTCTTC. Amino acid sequence: CSARWGYGDNEQFF.

The sample holds many counts of this clonotype. CDR3 in DNA: TGCGCCAGCAGTAACGACAGGTTTAGCAATCAGCCCCAGCATTTT. Encoded protein: CASSNDRFSNQPQHF. The chain couples TRBV4-3 to TRBJ1-5; weak D call: TRBD1 (6 bases). Trimming removed 6 bases at V and 0 bases at J, with 12 bases between. The CDR3 is 15 residues long. The germline V gene has CDR1 LGHNA and CDR2 YSLEER.

Ten or more counts support this clonotype. The chain uses TRBV2 and TRBJ2-2, with D possibly TRBD2 on 5 matching bases. Trimming removed 6 bases at V and 1 base at J, with 15 bases between. CDR1 and CDR2 (germline): SNHLY, FYNNEI. This CDR3 comprises 16 residues. For the CDR3, the DNA is TGTGCCAGCAGCGGCCCGGCGGGTGAGAACACCGGGGAGCTGTTTTTT. Translating gives CASSGPAGENTGELFF.

This clonotype was counted at least ten times. The V call is TRBV28, the J call TRBJ1-5; TRBD1 might be the D (5 bases). Germline V gene sequence: CDR1 MDHEN, CDR2 SYDVKM. The CDR3 length is 14 residues. Trimming left V 2 bases short and J 5 bases short, with 10 bases between. CDR3 coding DNA: TGTGCCAGCAGTTTAGGGGGTCCTCATCAGCCCCAGCATTTT. Translated, it gives CASSLGGPHQPQHF.

This clonotype has a count of ten or more. The chain employs TRBV19 and TRBJ2-1; 12 nucleotides match TRBD1. Trimming took 5 bases from V and 5 from J; bases not matched to a gene: 13. The CDR3 covers 18 residues. CDR1 is LNHDA and CDR2 is SQIVND in the germline V gene (reference sequence). The CDR3 coding sequence is TGTGCCAGTAGTGACCGGGACAGGGGGCTAACGTACAACAATGAGCAGTTCTTC. It yields the protein CASSDRDRGLTYNNEQFF.

About this clonotype itself: This may stem from a read error, because a much larger clone lies one nucleotide away. CDR3 nucleotides: TGTGCCAGCACCGAAGGCCTAGCGGGAGGACGTGGTGAGCAGTACTTC. Its translation: CASTEGLAGGRGEQYF. V gene TRBV2 combines with J gene TRBJ2-5; 11 nucleotides line up with TRBD2. The CDR3 sequence is 16 residues long. Looked up from germline, CDR1 is SNHLY and CDR2 is FYNNEI. J lost 11 bases, V lost 7 bases, and 18 bases had no gene match.

As to this clonotype: Given a far larger clone just one base away, this is likely a sequencing read error. The V and J genes are TRBV11-3 and TRBJ1-1; D is perhaps TRBD1 (6 bases). V was shortened by 5 bases and J by 4 bases, with 14 bases between the two germline ends. Germline values: CDR1 SGHNT, CDR2 YENEEA. The CDR3 spans 14 residues. The CDR3 protein is CASSQARGSTEAFF. CDR3 DNA sequence: TGTGCCAGCAGCCAAGCTAGGGGGAGCACTGAAGCTTTCTTT.

The V gene is TRBV2, the J gene TRBJ1-1, with D unresolved. Per germline, CDR1 SNHLY and CDR2 FYNNEI. This CDR3 is built from 12 residues. V lost 4 bases, J lost 4 bases, and 7 bases lay in between. The CDR3 sequence: CASSGHSTEAFF. CDR3 nucleotide sequence: TGTGCCAGCAGTGGTCACAGCACTGAAGCTTTCTTT.

This clonotype was detected only a few times. This rearrangement joins TRBV12-3 or TRBV12-4 to TRBJ1-1; D might be TRBD1 (6 bases). The CDR3 covers 15 residues. With 6 bases removed from V and 1 base from J, the gap between germline ends came to 15 bases. Written as DNA, the CDR3 is TGTGCCAGCAGCCACGGGGGCCCGGGGAACACTGAAGCTTTCTTT. Its protein is CASSHGGPGNTEAFF.